This T cell receptor beta chain was profiled in a study of OX40 agonist ivuxolimab in advanced cancers. In terms of the full investigation: Ivuxolimab was an agonistic, fully human IgG2 monoclonal antibody directed against OX40 (CD134), a costimulatory receptor. Intravenous ivuxolimab was administered to patients every 2 weeks at six dose levels: 0.01, 0.1, 0.3, 1.5, 3 and 10 mg/kg. Of the approximately 54 dose-escalation patients, hepatocellular carcinoma was present in about 20, melanoma in some 15, renal cell carcinoma in 9 and head and neck cancer in 9. The dose-escalation cohort was roughly 80% male with a mean age of about 60 years, ranging from roughly 20 to 80. Patients were allowed to have had prior anti-PD-1, anti-PD-L1 or anti-CTLA-4 therapy, and 30% to 40% of the dose-escalation patients had previously received checkpoint inhibitors. Partial responses were achieved by three dose-escalation patients, of whom one had hepatocellular carcinoma and two had cutaneous melanoma. Peripheral TCRbeta sequencing aimed to test whether ivuxolimab altered TCR sequence diversity and caused clonal T-cell expansion. The monotherapy dose-escalation portion (N of about 57 patients) of the phase I ivuxolimab trial is reported in the paper. What the authors observed across the whole study: Antigen specificity was not determined for the clonally expanded peripheral T cells. After ivuxolimab, expanded clones were on average more numerous among CD8+ T cells than among CD4+ T cells. Low levels of normalized T-cell clonal expansion were also shown by some nonresponding patients. Partial responders in the 0.1-3.0 mg/kg groups had among the lowest normalized peripheral clonal expansion, especially among CD8+ T cells. At doses of 0.1 to 3.0 mg/kg, clonal expansion of both CD4+ and CD8+ blood T cells was observed from baseline to week 6.

The trial excluded patients who had a history of autoimmune disease or who were on systemic immunosuppression. Peripheral blood for TCR sequencing was collected from all dose cohorts at baseline, on cycle 4 day 1, and on cycle 7 day 1. The samples were drawn from a first-in-human, open-label, multicenter phase I dose-escalation trial of ivuxolimab. Adults with locally advanced or metastatic melanoma, renal cell, hepatocellular, or head and neck squamous cell carcinoma were enrolled in the trial. Before TCR sequencing, CD4+ T cells and CD8+ T cells from peripheral blood were sorted into separate populations. Regarding this clone: What antigen it recognizes has not been identified. No base quality information exists; no much larger clone differs at one position.

To sequence the TCRbeta CDR3 region, genomic DNA was isolated from the sorted cells. The immunoSEQ Assay was used for sequencing of TCRbeta CDR3 regions. TCRdb took this table from immuneACCESS and kept in-frame rearrangements with V and J called. Such tables lack part of the clones; where checked against another copy, unresolved V genes explain under half of the gap, and the rest is unexplained. The sample table holds 60,000 to 75,000 clones, of which around 82% were seen once. The ten most abundant clones make up around 8% of the sample. V is reduced by 7 bases and J by 3 bases, leaving a spacing of 19 bases between them. The CDR3 numbers 16 residues from cysteine through phenylalanine. Only the CDR3 part of the read is kept: 48 bases, read in frame from the first base. As encoded in the germline V gene (reference sequence), CDR1 is GTSNPN while CDR2 is SVGIG.

Rearrangement joined TRBV30 to TRBJ1-6; a tentative D call is TRBD1 (5 bases match). This material consisted of CD4+ or CD8+ T cells sorted from blood, taken in a trial of the OX40 agonist ivuxolimab. This sequence was found in an adult with an advanced solid tumor such as melanoma, head and neck, liver or kidney cancer. CDR3 reads: CAYSSREFYYNSPLHF. The DNA is TGTGCCTATAGCAGCAGGGAATTTTACTATAATTCACCCCTCCACTTT.